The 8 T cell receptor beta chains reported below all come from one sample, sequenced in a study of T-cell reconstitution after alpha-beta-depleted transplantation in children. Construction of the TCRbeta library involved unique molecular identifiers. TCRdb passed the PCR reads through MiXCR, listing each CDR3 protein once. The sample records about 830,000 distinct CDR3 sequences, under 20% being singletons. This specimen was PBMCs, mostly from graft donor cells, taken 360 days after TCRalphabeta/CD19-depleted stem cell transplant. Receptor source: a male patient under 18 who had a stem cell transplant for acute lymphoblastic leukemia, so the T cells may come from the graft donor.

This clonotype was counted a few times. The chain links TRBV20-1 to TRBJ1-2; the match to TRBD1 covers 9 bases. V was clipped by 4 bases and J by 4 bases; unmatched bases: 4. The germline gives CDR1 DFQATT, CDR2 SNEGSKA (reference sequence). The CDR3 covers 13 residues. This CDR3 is CSAKQGAGYGYTF. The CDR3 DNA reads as TGCAGTGCTAAACAGGGGGCCGGCTATGGCTACACCTTC.

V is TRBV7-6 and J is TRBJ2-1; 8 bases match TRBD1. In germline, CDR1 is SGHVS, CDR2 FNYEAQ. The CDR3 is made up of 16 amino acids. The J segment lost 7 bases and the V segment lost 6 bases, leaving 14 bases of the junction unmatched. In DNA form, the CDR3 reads TGTGCCAGCAGAAATTACAGGGGGGAGGAGACAAATGAGCAGTTCTTC. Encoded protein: CASRNYRGEETNEQFF.

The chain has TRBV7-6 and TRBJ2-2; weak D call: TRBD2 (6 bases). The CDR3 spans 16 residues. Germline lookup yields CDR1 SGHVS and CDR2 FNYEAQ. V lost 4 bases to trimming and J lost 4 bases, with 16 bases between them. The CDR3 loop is CASSSAGLPVTGELFF. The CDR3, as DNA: TGTGCCAGCAGCTCGGCGGGACTTCCGGTCACCGGGGAGCTGTTTTTT.

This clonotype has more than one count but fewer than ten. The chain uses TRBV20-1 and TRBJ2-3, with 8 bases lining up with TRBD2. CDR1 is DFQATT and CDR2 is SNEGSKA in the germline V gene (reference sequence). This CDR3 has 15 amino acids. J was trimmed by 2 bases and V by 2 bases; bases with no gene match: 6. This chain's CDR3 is CSARIRREATDTQYF. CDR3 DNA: TGCAGTGCTAGAATACGGCGGGAGGCCACAGATACGCAGTATTTT.

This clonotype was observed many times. CDR3 nucleotides: TGTGCCACCAGCAGAGAGGGGGACACCGGGGAGCTGTTTTTT. Its translation: CATSREGDTGELFF. The rearrangement joins TRBV15 to TRBJ2-2; D may be TRBD1 or TRBD2 (5 bases each). The length of the CDR3 is 14 residues. CDR1 and CDR2 (germline): LNHNV, YYDKDF (reference sequence). Deletions cut 0 bases from V and 3 bases from J, with 5 bases between.

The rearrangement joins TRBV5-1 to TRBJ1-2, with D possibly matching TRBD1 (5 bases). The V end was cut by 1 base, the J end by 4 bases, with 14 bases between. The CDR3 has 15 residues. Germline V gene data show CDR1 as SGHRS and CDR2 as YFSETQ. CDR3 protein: CASSLIPQAIYGYTF. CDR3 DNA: TGCGCCAGCAGCTTGATTCCACAGGCGATCTATGGCTACACCTTC.

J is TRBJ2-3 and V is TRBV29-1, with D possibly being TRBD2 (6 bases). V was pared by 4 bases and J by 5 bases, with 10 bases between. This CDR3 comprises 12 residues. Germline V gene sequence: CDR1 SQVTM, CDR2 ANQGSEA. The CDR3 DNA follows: TGCAGCGTTGGCGGGGTGGGAGATACGCAGTATTTT. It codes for CSVGGVGDTQYF.

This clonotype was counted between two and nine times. The CDR3 loop is CASSLVRGAAYEQYF. As DNA, the CDR3 is TGTGCCAGCAGCTTGGTTAGAGGGGCCGCCTACGAGCAGTACTTC. The rearrangement links TRBV5-5 to TRBJ2-7; either TRBD1 or TRBD2 may fit D (5 bases each). CDR1 SGHKS and CDR2 YYEKEE come from the germline V gene (reference sequence). CDR3 size: 15 residues. Trimming removed 0 bases at V and 2 bases at J, with 12 bases between.